This entry lists 21 T cell receptor beta chains sequenced from one sample in a study of shared clonotypes between healthy human individuals. CD8 cells classed as naive were CD45RO-negative and positively selected for CCR7, excluding terminally differentiated effector memory CD45RA+ cells. This table comes from immunoSEQ multiplex PCR, and its TCRdb copy is limited to in-frame clones, with some not included. The sample contains about 2 million clones, about 95% of which appear only once. What was sequenced was naive CD8+ T cells sorted from blood. All receptors derive from a man younger than 35 in good health.

The V gene is TRBV6-6, the J gene TRBJ1-1; 7 bases line up with TRBD1. Germline CDR1 is MNHNY and CDR2 is SVGAGI (reference sequence). Losses at the gene ends were 8 bases for V and 2 bases for J; bases not matched to a gene: 8. This CDR3 spans 14 amino acids. CDR3 bases: TGTGCCAGCCGCCCCACAGGGGTAAACACTGAAGCTTTCTTT. It yields the protein CASRPTGVNTEAFF.

Here the CDR3 reads CASSHPGQGGHEQYF. CDR3 nucleotides: TGCGCCAGCAGCCATCCGGGACAGGGGGGCCACGAGCAGTACTTC. The chain employs TRBV4-1 and TRBJ2-7; TRBD1 matches at 11 bases. Germline CDR1 reads MGHRA; CDR2 reads YSYEKL. Trimming at V came to 3 bases and at J to 5 bases, leaving 6 bases not matched to a gene. CDR3 length equals 15 residues.

The chain joins TRBV7-9 to TRBJ2-1; a weak D match, TRBD2 (5 bases). The CDR3 totals 13 residues. V lost 4 bases to trimming and J lost 14 bases, with 18 bases between them. CDR1 is SEHNR and CDR2 is FQNEAQ in the germline V gene (reference sequence). The CDR3 coding sequence is TGTGCCAGCAGCTCCCCGCCACTAGTTTTGGAGTTCTTC. Translated: CASSSPPLVLEFF. The full variable domain, its missing parts supplied by reference TRBV7-9 and TRBJ2-1, is DTGVSQNPRHKITKRGQNVTFRCDPISEHNRLYWYRQTLGQGPEFLTYFQNEAQLEKSRLLSDRFSAERPKGSFSTLEIQRTEQGDSAMYLCASSSPPLVLEFFGPGTRLTVL.

The rearrangement links TRBV5-5 to TRBJ1-2, with D tentatively TRBD1 (6 bases). Germline lookup yields CDR1 SGHKS and CDR2 YYEKEE (reference sequence). CDR3 length: 15 residues. The ends were cut back, 2 bases at V and 3 bases at J, with 14 bases in the middle. In DNA form, the CDR3 reads TGTGCCAGCAGCTTCGGGGGGGCGAAGGACTATGGCTACACCTTC. Protein sequence: CASSFGGAKDYGYTF. Full variable domain (outside the CDR3, taken from reference TRBV5-5 and TRBJ1-2): DAGVTQSPTHLIKTRGQQVTLRCSPISGHKSVSWYQQVLGQGPQFIFQYYEKEERGRGNFPDRFSARQFPNYSSELNVNALLLGDSALYLCASSFGGAKDYGYTFGSGTRLTVV.

The V gene is TRBV15, the J gene TRBJ2-7; D gene uncertain. CDR1 and CDR2 from the germline V gene are LNHNV and YYDKDF (reference sequence). This CDR3 comprises 13 residues. Deletions cut 5 bases from V and 0 bases from J, with 8 bases between. The CDR3 DNA reads TGTGCCACCAGCGGGCGGAACTCCTACGAGCAGTACTTC. It yields the protein CATSGRNSYEQYF.

This clone was seen a single time. V is TRBV7-6 and J is TRBJ2-2; TRBD2 agrees at 10 bases. CDR1 is SGHVS and CDR2 is FNYEAQ in the germline V gene. The V gene end was trimmed by 4 bases and the J gene end by 0 bases; junction bases not matched to a gene: 5. The CDR3 extends over 17 amino acids. CDR3 coding DNA: TGTGCCAGCAGCTATACTAGCGGGGACCCGAACACCGGGGAGCTGTTTTTT. Its protein product is CASSYTSGDPNTGELFF.

The rearrangement joins TRBV5-1 to TRBJ2-1; 9 bases match TRBD2. Germline lookup yields CDR1 SGHRS and CDR2 YFSETQ. The CDR3 consists of 15 residues. V lost 0 bases to trimming and J lost 9 bases; unmatched junction nucleotides: 7. The CDR3 sequence is CASSLEIAGASEQFF. The CDR3, as DNA: TGCGCCAGCAGCTTGGAAATAGCGGGAGCTAGTGAGCAGTTCTTC.

The V gene is TRBV29-1, the J gene TRBJ1-1; D perhaps matches TRBD1 (6 bases). The germline V and J ends were trimmed by 0 bases and 1 base, with 12 bases remaining between them. CDR3 length equals 15 residues. Germline loops: CDR1 SQVTM, CDR2 ANQGSEA. The CDR3 coding sequence is TGCAGCGTTGAAGATGGGGGCACGGCGAACACTGAAGCTTTCTTT. Its translation: CSVEDGGTANTEAFF.

The chain links TRBV27 to TRBJ2-1; D possibly uses TRBD1 or TRBD2 (5 bases each). The CDR3 totals 16 residues. CDR1 and CDR2 from the germline V gene are MNHEY and SMNVEV (reference sequence). The germline V and J ends were trimmed by 2 bases and 7 bases, with 18 bases remaining between them. The CDR3, as DNA: TGTGCCAGCAGTTTAGAGGGGTGGGCCCGTGGGAATGAGCAGTTCTTC. It yields the protein CASSLEGWARGNEQFF.

Turning to this clone: The sample contains more than one DNA sequence encoding this CDR3. This chain links TRBV13 with TRBJ1-2, with unresolved D. Trimming took 1 base from V and 1 from J, leaving 4 bases between them. CDR1 PRHDT and CDR2 FYEKMQ come from the germline V gene (reference sequence). The CDR3 runs to 13 residues. The CDR3 coding sequence is TGTGCCAGCAGCTTAGCTAGTAACTATGGCTACACCTTC. This encodes CASSLASNYGYTF.

The chain couples TRBV4-1 to TRBJ2-7, with a possible D match to TRBD2 (5 bases). Germline CDR1 reads MGHRA; CDR2 reads YSYEKL. The CDR3 is 14 residues long. Trimming shortened V by 4 bases and J by 5 bases, and 15 bases separated the two germline ends. The CDR3 is CASSRGPQGHEQYF. As DNA, the CDR3 is TGCGCCAGCAGCCGCGGGCCACAAGGCCACGAGCAGTACTTC.

The CDR3 loop reads CASSSGTSGNHEQFF. The DNA of the CDR3 is TGTGCCAGCAGCTCAGGGACTAGCGGGAACCATGAGCAGTTCTTC. The chain is built from TRBV11-2 and TRBJ2-1; TRBD2 matches 13 bases. The germline V gene encodes CDR1 SGHAT and CDR2 FQNNGV. There are 15 residues in the CDR3. V lost 4 bases, J lost 8 bases, and 5 bases stayed unmatched.

The chain uses TRBV27 and TRBJ2-7; D is undetermined. The length of the CDR3 is 13 residues. Trimming left V 3 bases short and J 2 bases short, with 8 bases between. CDR1 and CDR2 from the germline V gene are MNHEY and SMNVEV (reference sequence). CDR3 DNA: TGTGCCAGCAGTTTCCGGGTGGCCTACGAGCAGTACTTC. The encoded protein is CASSFRVAYEQYF.

V is TRBV28 and J is TRBJ2-1, with TRBD1 matching 8 bases. The CDR3 totals 14 residues. Germline CDR1 and CDR2: MDHEN and SYDVKM. Trimming removed 4 bases from V and 2 bases from J; junction bases left unmatched: 1. As DNA, the CDR3 is TGTGCCAGCAGTTCACAGGGGGCCTACAATGAGCAGTTCTTC. It yields the protein CASSSQGAYNEQFF.

Here the CDR3 reads CASSYSGTGAATQHF. In DNA, the CDR3 is TGTGCCAGCAGTTACTCGGGGACAGGGGCGGCCACCCAGCATTTT. The rearrangement joins TRBV6-6 to TRBJ1-5; 10 bases are a match to TRBD1. The CDR3 length is 15 residues. Trimming cost V 0 bases and J 11 bases; bases outside gene matches: 7. Germline-derived CDR1 and CDR2 are MNHNY and SVGAGI (reference sequence).

This clone was picked up one time. In nucleotides, the CDR3 is TGTGCCAGCAGCTTAGGACCCACGGGAGCGAACGAGCAGTACTTC. Protein product: CASSLGPTGANEQYF. V and J are TRBV11-2 and TRBJ2-7; D perhaps matches TRBD2 (6 bases). V shed 1 base and J shed 5 bases, with 15 bases lying between them. This CDR3 has 15 residues. Germline CDR1 reads SGHAT; CDR2 reads FQNNGV.

This chain links TRBV6-1 with TRBJ2-3; possible D gene TRBD2, 6 bases. Germline V lookup: CDR1 MNHNS, CDR2 SASEGT. Between the trimmed V and J ends, which lost 4 bases and 2 bases, there was a span of 13 bases. The CDR3 covers 15 residues. The CDR3 protein is CASSGSGLITDTQYF. CDR3 sequence (DNA): TGTGCCAGCAGTGGATCGGGACTGATCACAGATACGCAGTATTTT.

The chain joins TRBV7-9 to TRBJ1-5, with no clear D. Germline V CDR1 and CDR2: SEHNR, FQNEAQ (reference sequence). The CDR3 covers 14 residues. V was trimmed by 5 bases and J by 3 bases, leaving 11 bases between them. In nucleotides, the CDR3 is TGTGCCAGCAGCGCAGCCCCACTCAATCAGCCCCAGCATTTT. Encoded protein: CASSAAPLNQPQHF.

The chain has TRBV25-1 and TRBJ1-4; D gene uncertain. Trimming stripped 4 bases from V and 0 bases from J, with 9 bases between. This CDR3 spans 15 amino acids. The V gene's germline CDR1 is MGHDK and CDR2 SYGVNS. CDR3 loop: CASSAGVATNEKLFF. CDR3 coding DNA: TGTGCCAGCAGTGCTGGGGTGGCAACTAATGAAAAACTGTTTTTT.

This chain uses TRBV4-3 with TRBJ1-6; D unclear. V was cut by 0 bases and J by 5 bases, with 8 bases left in between. Germline lookup yields CDR1 LGHNA and CDR2 YSLEER. This CDR3 region has 15 residues. For the CDR3, the DNA is TGCGCCAGCAGCCAAGATCGGCTGAATAATTCACCCCTCCACTTT. This sequence encodes CASSQDRLNNSPLHF.

V gene TRBV27 combines with J gene TRBJ1-1; D is unresolved. The germline V gene encodes CDR1 MNHEY and CDR2 SMNVEV (reference sequence). Trimming stripped 5 bases from V and 4 bases from J, with 11 bases between. The CDR3 sequence is 13 residues long. The CDR3, as DNA: TGTGCCAGCAGTCTTGAAACGGGCACTGAAGCTTTCTTT. Its translation: CASSLETGTEAFF.